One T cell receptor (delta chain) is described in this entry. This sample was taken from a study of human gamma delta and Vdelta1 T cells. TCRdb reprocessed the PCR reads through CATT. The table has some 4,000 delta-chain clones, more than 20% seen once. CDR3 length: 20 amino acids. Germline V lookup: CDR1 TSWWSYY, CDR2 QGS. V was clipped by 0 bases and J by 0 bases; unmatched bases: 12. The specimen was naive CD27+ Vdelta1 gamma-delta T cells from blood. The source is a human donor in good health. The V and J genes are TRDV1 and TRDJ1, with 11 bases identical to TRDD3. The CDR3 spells CALGELSGGWGIPYTDKLIF. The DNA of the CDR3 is TGTGCTCTTGGGGAACTCTCGGGGGGCTGGGGGATACCCTACACCGATAAACTCATCTTT.